This TCR beta chain appears in the sequencing data of a study of blood T cells in healthy people across ages. The CDR3 sequence is 14 residues long. A second about 7 to 12 cycle PCR used barcoded and J-beta primers. With 12 random nucleotides, a template-switch adaptor tagged each individual cDNA molecule. TCRdb reprocessed the 5' RACE reads via MiXCR and lists one record per CDR3 protein. The sample comprises some 750,000 distinct CDR3 sequences, about 24% of which are singletons, and under 25% rests with the top ten. Remarks on this clonotype: Germline is not matched at one junction end, which may reflect a read error.

Per-sample yields of isolated PBMCs were at least 6 million. Per sample, no less than 5 micrograms of total RNA were extracted. Material: blood. The rearrangement uses TRBV12-3 or TRBV12-4 and TRBJ2-3; D uncertain. This receptor was identified in a man aged 70 or older in good health. The CDR3 sequence is CATRRGFLTDAQYF. The CDR3 coding sequence is TGTGCCACTCGACGTGGGTTTTTAACAGATGCGCAGTATTTC.